This T cell receptor beta chain is drawn from a study of blood T cell repertoires in COVID-19. Study background: The study drew acute and convalescent COVID-19 samples from the United States, Italy and Spain. T cells, B-cell-depleted T cells, or PBMCs supplied cDNA or gDNA.

Original analysis: Cell counts per sample came from amplifying reference gene primers. This table comes from immunoSEQ multiplex PCR, and its TCRdb copy is limited to in-frame clones, with some not included. V and J calls and clone size are given by that table; D and trimming were obtained from the DNA. Among about 100,000 clones listed, roughly 87% were seen once. There are 14 residues in the CDR3. The junction had 14 bases not matched to a gene; V was cut back by 9 bases and J by 7 bases. CDR1 and CDR2 (germline): SNHLY, FYNNEI. V and J are TRBV2 and TRBJ1-1; 7 bases match TRBD1. The specimen sequenced was peripheral blood. The sequence came from a woman aged 55-70 years with acute or convalescent COVID-19. CDR3 DNA sequence: TGTGCCAGGTCGGACAGGCGTTTGCTTGGTGAAGCTTTCTTT. It specifies CARSDRRLLGEAFF.